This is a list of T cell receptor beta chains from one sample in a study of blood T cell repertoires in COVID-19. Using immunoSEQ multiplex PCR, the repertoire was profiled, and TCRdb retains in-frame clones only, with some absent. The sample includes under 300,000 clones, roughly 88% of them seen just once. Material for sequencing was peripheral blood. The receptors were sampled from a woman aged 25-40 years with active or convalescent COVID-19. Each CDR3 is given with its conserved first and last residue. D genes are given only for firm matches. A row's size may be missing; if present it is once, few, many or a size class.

cdr3_nt: TGTGCCAGCAGCGTAGGAGGTACTGCCAATGAGCAGTTCTTC; cdr3_aa: CASSVGGTANEQFF; j_call: TRBJ2-1; d_call: NA; clone_size: once; v_call: TRBV9
cdr3_nt: TGTGCCAGCAGTTTAAGGGGGAGCTACACAGATACGCAGTATTTT; cdr3_aa: CASSLRGSYTDTQYF; j_call: TRBJ2-3; d_call: NA; clone_size: NA; v_call: TRBV28
cdr3_nt: TGTGCCAGCAGCCGGGCCGTCTACAATGAGCAGTTCTTC; cdr3_aa: CASSRAVYNEQFF; j_call: TRBJ2-1; d_call: NA; clone_size: NA; v_call: TRBV3-1/TRBV3-2
cdr3_nt: TGTGCCTGGAGTGACAGGGTCTCCTATAATTCACCCCTCCACTTT; cdr3_aa: CAWSDRVSYNSPLHF; j_call: TRBJ1-6; d_call: NA; clone_size: once; v_call: TRBV30
cdr3_nt: TGTGCCAGTAGTAAGTTGGGAACAGGGGGCCAACCCCTCCACTTT; cdr3_aa: CASSKLGTGGQPLHF; j_call: TRBJ1-6; d_call: TRBD1; clone_size: NA; v_call: TRBV19
cdr3_nt: TGTGCCAGCAGTTACCAGGGAAGCTCCTACGAGCAGTACTTC; cdr3_aa: CASSYQGSSYEQYF; j_call: TRBJ2-7; d_call: NA; clone_size: many; v_call: TRBV6-5
cdr3_nt: TGCGCCAGCAGCCCGGGGACTAGCTTTCGAAAGAGCTCCTACGAGCAGTACTTC; cdr3_aa: CASSPGTSFRKSSYEQYF; j_call: TRBJ2-7; d_call: TRBD2; clone_size: NA; v_call: TRBV5-1
cdr3_nt: TGTGCCAGTAGTACTTGGGGGGGAGATGAGCAGTTCTTC; cdr3_aa: CASSTWGGDEQFF; j_call: TRBJ2-1; d_call: TRBD2; clone_size: NA; v_call: TRBV19
cdr3_nt: TGTGCCGCCGGACAGGTAGGCGAGCAGTACTTC; cdr3_aa: CAAGQVGEQYF; j_call: TRBJ2-7; d_call: TRBD1; clone_size: NA; v_call: TRBV10-3
cdr3_nt: TGCGCCAGCAGCCAAGTTCCAGGGGCCTCTGCTGGAAACACCATATATTTT; cdr3_aa: CASSQVPGASAGNTIYF; j_call: TRBJ1-3; d_call: NA; clone_size: NA; v_call: TRBV4-3
cdr3_nt: TGCAGTGCTAGTGAGCGGCCAGTAGAGACCCAGTACTTC; cdr3_aa: CSASERPVETQYF; j_call: TRBJ2-5; d_call: NA; clone_size: NA; v_call: TRBV20-1
cdr3_nt: TGTGCCAGCAGCTTCCGGGACAGGGGTAATTCACCCCTCCACTTT; cdr3_aa: CASSFRDRGNSPLHF; j_call: TRBJ1-6; d_call: TRBD1; clone_size: few; v_call: TRBV5-6
cdr3_nt: TGTGCCAGCAGCCGGGGTATTACCCTCTCCTACGAGCAGTACTTC; cdr3_aa: CASSRGITLSYEQYF; j_call: TRBJ2-7; d_call: NA; clone_size: NA; v_call: TRBV7-2
cdr3_nt: TGCAGCGTTGACATTGGGCAGGGGCCCCCAGGGCGACTCTACAATGAGCAGTTCTTC; cdr3_aa: CSVDIGQGPPGRLYNEQFF; j_call: TRBJ2-1; d_call: NA; clone_size: NA; v_call: TRBV29-1
cdr3_nt: TGTGCCAGCAGGAGAGGCGGGGGCGCCTACAATGAGCAGTTCTTC; cdr3_aa: CASRRGGGAYNEQFF; j_call: TRBJ2-1; d_call: NA; clone_size: NA; v_call: TRBV27
cdr3_nt: TGTGCCAGCAGCTCAGTCGGGGATCAGCCCCAGCATTTT; cdr3_aa: CASSSVGDQPQHF; j_call: TRBJ1-5; d_call: NA; clone_size: few; v_call: TRBV7-2
cdr3_nt: TGTGCCAGCAGCCGCGGACAGGGGGCGGGTAATGAAAAACTGTTTTTT; cdr3_aa: CASSRGQGAGNEKLFF; j_call: TRBJ1-4; d_call: TRBD1; clone_size: NA; v_call: TRBV5-6
cdr3_nt: TGTGCCAGCTCACCAGGAATTCGGGGGGGGAACACTGAAGCTTTCTTT; cdr3_aa: CASSPGIRGGNTEAFF; j_call: TRBJ1-1; d_call: NA; clone_size: NA; v_call: TRBV18
cdr3_nt: TGTGCCAGCGCCTATGGCTGGGAGGGGGATACGCAGTATTTT; cdr3_aa: CASAYGWEGDTQYF; j_call: TRBJ2-3; d_call: TRBD2; clone_size: NA; v_call: TRBV7-9
cdr3_nt: TGTGCCAGCTCCCGGGGGGATACTAACTATGGCTACACCTTC; cdr3_aa: CASSRGDTNYGYTF; j_call: TRBJ1-2; d_call: NA; clone_size: NA; v_call: TRBV27
cdr3_nt: TGCAGCGCCCCGGTAGCAGATACGCAGTATTTT; cdr3_aa: CSAPVADTQYF; j_call: TRBJ2-3; d_call: NA; clone_size: NA; v_call: TRBV29-1
cdr3_nt: TGTGCCAGCAGTTTATTCAGCTACGAGCAGTACTTC; cdr3_aa: CASSLFSYEQYF; j_call: TRBJ2-7; d_call: NA; clone_size: NA; v_call: TRBV12-3/TRBV12-4
cdr3_nt: TGTGCCAGCAGCTTACTACGGGGGGCTGAAGCTTTCTTT; cdr3_aa: CASSLLRGAEAFF; j_call: TRBJ1-1; d_call: NA; clone_size: NA; v_call: TRBV7-2
cdr3_nt: TGTGCCAGCAGTACCATGGGCAGGGGAAACGGACAGCCCCAGCATTTT; cdr3_aa: CASSTMGRGNGQPQHF; j_call: TRBJ1-5; d_call: NA; clone_size: NA; v_call: TRBV28
cdr3_nt: TGTGCCAGCAGTCTCACCGGGACAGTTTTCAATCAGCCCCAGCATTTT; cdr3_aa: CASSLTGTVFNQPQHF; j_call: TRBJ1-5; d_call: TRBD1; clone_size: NA; v_call: TRBV28
cdr3_nt: TGTGCCAGCAGCCTTCCGGGACACCCCTACGAGCAGTACTTC; cdr3_aa: CASSLPGHPYEQYF; j_call: TRBJ2-7; d_call: NA; clone_size: once; v_call: TRBV3-1/TRBV3-2
cdr3_nt: TGTGCCTGGGCTACAGGTCTTTCTCAGCCCCAGCATTTT; cdr3_aa: CAWATGLSQPQHF; j_call: TRBJ1-5; d_call: NA; clone_size: NA; v_call: TRBV30
cdr3_nt: TGTGCCAGCAGCTTACGGGCCGGGACCTATAATTCACCCCTCCACTTT; cdr3_aa: CASSLRAGTYNSPLHF; j_call: TRBJ1-6; d_call: NA; clone_size: NA; v_call: TRBV5-4
cdr3_nt: TGTGCCAGCAGCCCCCGGAAATTTAGGGGGATCACAGATACGCAGTATTTT; cdr3_aa: CASSPRKFRGITDTQYF; j_call: TRBJ2-3; d_call: NA; clone_size: NA; v_call: TRBV14
cdr3_nt: TGTGCCAGCAGCCAAGATGACAGGTTGGGGGATACGCAGTATTTT; cdr3_aa: CASSQDDRLGDTQYF; j_call: TRBJ2-3; d_call: NA; clone_size: once; v_call: TRBV3-1/TRBV3-2
cdr3_nt: TGTGCCTGGACGTCGGGACAGATTAGCTACACCTTC; cdr3_aa: CAWTSGQISYTF; j_call: TRBJ1-2; d_call: TRBD1; clone_size: NA; v_call: TRBV30
cdr3_nt: TGTGCCAGCAGTTACCGGCGGGGGAGCACAGATACGCAGTATTTT; cdr3_aa: CASSYRRGSTDTQYF; j_call: TRBJ2-3; d_call: TRBD2; clone_size: NA; v_call: TRBV6-5
cdr3_nt: TGTGCCAGCAGCTTATTGGCGGGGTCCTACAATGAGCAGTTCTTC; cdr3_aa: CASSLLAGSYNEQFF; j_call: TRBJ2-1; d_call: NA; clone_size: NA; v_call: TRBV7-8
cdr3_nt: TGTGCCTGTACCGGGAGGGCGGGGGAGCTGTTTTTT; cdr3_aa: CACTGRAGELFF; j_call: TRBJ2-2; d_call: TRBD2; clone_size: NA; v_call: TRBV30
cdr3_nt: TGTGCCAGCAGCTTAGAGGATTATCGGACTAGCGGGGGGTACACAGATACGCAGTATTTT; cdr3_aa: CASSLEDYRTSGGYTDTQYF; j_call: TRBJ2-3; d_call: TRBD2; clone_size: NA; v_call: TRBV11-3
cdr3_nt: TGTGCCAGCAGCGACGGGTCTAGAGGCTACACCTTC; cdr3_aa: CASSDGSRGYTF; j_call: TRBJ1-2; d_call: NA; clone_size: NA; v_call: TRBV6-4
cdr3_nt: TGCAGCGTTACGATCCAGGGGAACTATGGCTACACCTTC; cdr3_aa: CSVTIQGNYGYTF; j_call: TRBJ1-2; d_call: NA; clone_size: NA; v_call: TRBV29-1
cdr3_nt: TGTGCCAGCAGTTTACCCCCGGACAGACGCACAGATACGCAGTATTTT; cdr3_aa: CASSLPPDRRTDTQYF; j_call: TRBJ2-3; d_call: NA; clone_size: NA; v_call: TRBV28
cdr3_nt: TGTGCCAGCAGTTACAGGGGCGTCGTTCGCACTGAAGCTTTCTTT; cdr3_aa: CASSYRGVVRTEAFF; j_call: TRBJ1-1; d_call: NA; clone_size: NA; v_call: TRBV6-2/TRBV6-3
cdr3_nt: TGTGCCAGCACCCTAGGGGGGGGTGAAAAACTGTTTTTT; cdr3_aa: CASTLGGGEKLFF; j_call: TRBJ1-4; d_call: NA; clone_size: once; v_call: TRBV28
cdr3_nt: TGTGCCAGCTCCTCGGTGGCAGGGCTTACTGAAGCTTTCTTT; cdr3_aa: CASSSVAGLTEAFF; j_call: TRBJ1-1; d_call: NA; clone_size: few; v_call: TRBV18
cdr3_nt: TGTGCCAGCAGTTCCAGGACAGGGGGAAACACCATATATTTT; cdr3_aa: CASSSRTGGNTIYF; j_call: TRBJ1-3; d_call: TRBD1; clone_size: NA; v_call: TRBV28
cdr3_nt: TGTGCCAGCAGCAAAGCCCGGGACAGGGGGACCCTAAACACTGAAGCTTTCTTT; cdr3_aa: CASSKARDRGTLNTEAFF; j_call: TRBJ1-1; d_call: NA; clone_size: NA; v_call: TRBV21-1
cdr3_nt: TGTGCCAGCAGTTTAGGGAGCCGTCCTTTCTTT; cdr3_aa: CASSLGSRPFF; j_call: TRBJ1-1; d_call: NA; clone_size: NA; v_call: TRBV28
cdr3_nt: TGTGCCAGCAGCCCGCGGGTAGGGTTTAATGAAAAACTGTTTTTT; cdr3_aa: CASSPRVGFNEKLFF; j_call: TRBJ1-4; d_call: NA; clone_size: NA; v_call: TRBV14
cdr3_nt: TGTGCCAGCGGGGCAGGGTCCAAAAACATTCAGTACTTC; cdr3_aa: CASGAGSKNIQYF; j_call: TRBJ2-4; d_call: NA; clone_size: NA; v_call: TRBV7-2
cdr3_nt: TGTGCCAGCAGCCCCACGGTAGGGGGATTCGAAGCTTTCTTT; cdr3_aa: CASSPTVGGFEAFF; j_call: TRBJ1-1; d_call: NA; clone_size: NA; v_call: TRBV11-1
cdr3_nt: TGTGCCACCAGCAGAGATTTGGGGGGGGGCGCACAGGGCTACACCTTC; cdr3_aa: CATSRDLGGGAQGYTF; j_call: TRBJ1-2; d_call: NA; clone_size: NA; v_call: TRBV15